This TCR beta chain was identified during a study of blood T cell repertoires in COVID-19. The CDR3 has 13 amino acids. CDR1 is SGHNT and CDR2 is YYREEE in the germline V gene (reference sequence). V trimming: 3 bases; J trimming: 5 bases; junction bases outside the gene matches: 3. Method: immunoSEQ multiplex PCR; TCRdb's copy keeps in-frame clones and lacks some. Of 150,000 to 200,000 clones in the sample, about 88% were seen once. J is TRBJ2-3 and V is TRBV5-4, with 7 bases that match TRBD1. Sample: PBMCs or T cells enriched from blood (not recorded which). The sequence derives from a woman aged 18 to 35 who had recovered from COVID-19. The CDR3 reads CASSSDRVDTQYF. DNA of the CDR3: TGTGCCAGCAGCTCTGACAGGGTAGATACGCAGTATTTT.